This T cell receptor beta chain was sequenced during a study of T cell changes during pregnancy in multiple sclerosis. This clone was recorded many times. Assay used: immunoSEQ multiplex PCR; TCRdb lists only in-frame clones, some missing. The data contain under 45,000 clones, roughly 90% of them singletons. Germline lookup yields CDR1 SQVTM and CDR2 ANQGSEA. Trimming took 6 bases from V and 2 from J; bases not matched to a gene: 6. The CDR3 runs 14 residues. The source is a female donor with multiple sclerosis, enrolled in a pregnancy study. The starting material was CD8+ T cells from peripheral blood mononuclear cells, obtained in the third trimester of pregnancy. This chain connects TRBV29-1 to TRBJ1-2; 10 nucleotides line up with TRBD1. In DNA form, the CDR3 reads TGCAGCGTCGCCGGGGGACAGGGGAACTATGGCTACACCTTC. Residues: CSVAGGQGNYGYTF.